The 28 T cell receptor beta chains listed next were all sequenced from one sample in a study of CD8+CD57+ T cells in acquired aplastic anemia. In patients chosen for sequencing, flow cytometry had shown CD8+CD57+ cell expansion. The study profiled TCR beta VDJ and CDR3 using genomic DNA as template. TCRdb independently ran MiXCR on the reads; one entry per CDR3 protein. The repertoire holds approximately 250,000 distinct CDR3 sequences, with approximately 82% as singletons. The specimen was sorted CD4+, CD8+, or CD8+CD57+ T cells (not recorded which) from PBMCs. These receptors came from a human donor with aplastic anemia.

The V and J genes are TRBV7-6 and TRBJ2-6; D is undetermined. Per germline, CDR1 SGHVS and CDR2 FNYEAQ. V was clipped by 4 bases and J by 14 bases, with 24 bases between them. The CDR3 sequence is 16 residues long. The CDR3 here is CASSSATRNEAFFLTF. The CDR3 DNA reads TGTGCCAGCAGCTCCGCTACAAGGAACGAAGCTTTCTTCCTGACTTTC.

The J gene is TRBJ2-5, the V gene TRBV2; D is possibly TRBD1 (5 bases). Trimming cost V 10 bases and J 2 bases, with 17 bases left between them. This CDR3 region has 14 residues. In germline, CDR1 is SNHLY, CDR2 FYNNEI. The DNA for the CDR3 is TGTGCCACCATAAGGGGTGCCGAGCAAGAGACCCAGTACTTC. Amino acids: CATIRGAEQETQYF.

The rearrangement uses TRBV7-2 and TRBJ1-4, with 9 bases identical to TRBD1. Per the germline V gene, CDR1 is SGHTA and CDR2 is FQGNSA. The CDR3 totals 14 residues. V gave up 4 bases and J gave up 7 bases; unmatched junction bases: 4. For the CDR3, the DNA is TGTGCCAGCAGCTCGGGACAGGGTGTTGAAAAACTGTTTTTT. Translated: CASSSGQGVEKLFF.

This clonotype was seen more than once but under ten times. This chain joins TRBV11-3 and TRBJ2-2; D unclear. Looked up from germline, CDR1 is SGHNT and CDR2 is YENEEA. Trimming pared 4 bases from V and 2 bases from J, leaving 2 bases between. CDR3 length equals 12 residues. The chain's CDR3 is CASSSNTGELFF. CDR3 DNA sequence: TGTGCCAGCAGCTCAAACACCGGGGAGCTGTTTTTT.

CDR3 amino acids: CSVVLWVNTEAFF. In DNA, the CDR3 is TGCAGCGTTGTTTTGTGGGTGAACACTGAAGCTTTCTTT. V and J are TRBV29-1 and TRBJ1-1; the D is unclear. Germline CDR1 is SQVTM and CDR2 is ANQGSEA. This CDR3 has 13 residues. Trimming pared 4 bases from V and 0 bases from J, leaving 9 bases between.

Of note for this clonotype: At one boundary the junction diverges from the germline segment, which might be a read error. V and J are TRBV7-8 and TRBJ2-5, with D hard to call. The CDR3 spans 16 residues. Germline lookup yields CDR1 SGHVS and CDR2 FQNEAQ. For the CDR3, the DNA is TGTGCCAGCAGCGTAGCCGGAGCTCCCGGTTTAGAGACTCAGTACTTC. Residues: CASSVAGAPGLETQYF.

A remark on this clonotype: This may come from a read error, since a much larger clone is one base off. The chain is built from TRBV5-6 and TRBJ2-1; possibly TRBD1 for D (5 bases). V lost 4 bases, J lost 8 bases, and 13 bases lay in between. Germline V gene lookup returns CDR1 SGHDT and CDR2 YYEEEE. CDR3 size: 13 residues. The CDR3 spells CASSVGAVHEQFF. DNA of the CDR3: TGTGCCAGCAGCGTTGGGGCGGTCCATGAGCAGTTCTTC. Complete variable domain (other parts from reference TRBV5-6 and TRBJ2-1): DAGVTQSPTHLIKTRGQQVTLRCSPKSGHDTVSWYQQALGQGPQFIFQYYEEEERQRGNFPDRFSGHQFPNYSSELNVNALLLGDSALYLCASSVGAVHEQFFGPGTRLTVL.

The chain combines TRBV9 with TRBJ2-1; unclear D gene. Trimming left V 4 bases short and J 7 bases short, with 15 bases between. Germline loops: CDR1 SGDLS, CDR2 YYNGEE. CDR3 size: 14 residues. The CDR3 reads CASSPGPHGNEQFF. The CDR3 DNA reads TGTGCCAGCAGCCCTGGGCCCCATGGGAATGAGCAGTTCTTC.

The genes are TRBV7-2 and TRBJ2-3, with unresolved D. The CDR3 consists of 13 residues. V dropped 9 bases and J dropped 1 base, with 11 bases sitting between them. Looked up from germline, CDR1 is SGHTA and CDR2 is FQGNSA. CDR3 bases: TGTGCCAGTAGCCAGGACCGCACAGATACGCAGTATTTT. It translates to CASSQDRTDTQYF.

The chain couples TRBV9 to TRBJ2-7; perhaps TRBD2 as D (5 bases). CDR1 is SGDLS and CDR2 is YYNGEE in the germline V gene. The CDR3 runs 10 residues. CDR3 in DNA: TGTGCCAGCAGCGTAGGCGGGCAGTACGTA. Residues: CASSVGGQYV.

On this clonotype itself: Sequence at one end of the junction differs from germline and may be a read error. The DNA of the CDR3 is TGTGCCAGCAGCTTCAAGGCGGGAGTCACCTACAATGAGTTT. This encodes CASSFKAGVTYNEF. The chain couples TRBV7-8 to TRBJ2-3; 7 bases agree with TRBD2. The CDR3 sequence is 14 residues long. Germline loops: CDR1 SGHVS, CDR2 FQNEAQ.

As for this clonotype: No conserved phenylalanine or tryptophan ends this CDR3, so it is likely a read error. No DNA is shown, since the ends of the CDR3 on it are uncertain; the CDR3 is the one TCRdb lists. This CDR3 reads CASSETPSPQAVI. This sequence joins TRBV9 and TRBJ2-3; TRBD1 is the table's D call, not checked against the DNA. Germline CDR1 is SGDLS and CDR2 is YYNGEE. The CDR3 is 13 residues long, ends included.

Points on this clonotype: Germline and junction disagree at one end, which may indicate a read error. The chain carries TRBV7-2 and TRBJ1-1, with no clear D. Germline V gene sequence: CDR1 SGHTA, CDR2 FQGNSA. The CDR3 consists of 15 residues. DNA of the CDR3: TGTGCCAGCAGCTTAGCTCTGGCAGAGAACAATGAAGCTTTCTTT. It yields the protein CASSLALAENNEAFF.

CDR3 coding DNA: TGCAGTGCTAGCGGACTGGACAGAAGGGTTCCCCTCCACTTT. It specifies CSASGLDRRVPLHF. The V and J genes are TRBV20-1 and TRBJ1-6; maybe TRBD1 (6 bases). CDR3 length: 14 amino acids. Trimming cost V 3 bases and J 13 bases, with 19 bases left between them. Germline lookup yields CDR1 DFQATT and CDR2 SNEGSKA (reference sequence).

On this clonotype: A read error may produce the germline difference seen at one junction end. The gene calls are TRBV7-8 and TRBJ2-3; 7 bases match TRBD2. In germline, CDR1 is SGHVS, CDR2 FQNEAQ. This CDR3 spans 12 amino acids. CDR3 DNA sequence: TGTGCCAGCAGCTTTCAAAGAAGCGGGGAGAGCTTT. Translating gives CASSFQRSGESF. Full variable domain (remainder filled in from reference TRBV7-8 and TRBJ2-3): GAGVSQSPRYKVAKRGQDVALRCDPISGHVSLFWYQQALGQGPEFLTYFQNEAQLDKSGLPSDRFFAERPEGSVSTLKIQRTQQEDSAVYLCASSFQRSGESFGPGTRLTVL.

J is TRBJ1-1 and V is TRBV7-8, with D tentatively TRBD1 (5 bases). V was trimmed by 3 bases and J by 14 bases, leaving 25 bases between them. The CDR3 is 15 amino acids. Germline V gene sequence: CDR1 SGHVS, CDR2 FQNEAQ. In nucleotides, the CDR3 is TGTGCCAGCAGCTTTCATCCACCCGTGACAGCCCTTTCCTTCTTT. Translation gives CASSFHPPVTALSFF.

The chain employs TRBV7-9 and TRBJ1-3, with 10 positions matching TRBD1. CDR3 length: 15 residues. J gave up 15 bases and V 11 bases, and 22 bases lay outside the gene matches. Germline CDR1 SEHNR, CDR2 FQNEAQ (reference sequence). CDR3 protein: CAGQGGGETQYSGYF. The CDR3 DNA follows: TGTGCCGGACAGGGGGGTGGGGAGACCCAGTACTCCGGATATTTT.

This chain links TRBV2 with TRBJ2-6; D may match TRBD1 or TRBD2 (5 bases each). The CDR3 runs to 16 residues. Trimming took off 8 bases at V and 19 bases at J, with 33 bases between the two ends. In germline, CDR1 is SNHLY, CDR2 FYNNEI. CDR3 nucleotide sequence: TGTGCCAGCGGGGACGCGGGCAGAGATGGGCAGAACGTCGGCACTTTC. Protein product: CASGDAGRDGQNVGTF.

A remark on this clonotype: The final CDR3 position lacks the conserved phenylalanine or tryptophan, pointing to a likely read error. No DNA is shown, since the ends of the CDR3 on it are uncertain; the CDR3 is the one TCRdb lists. The chain is built from TRBV7-2 and TRBJ2-1; the D call TRBD1 from the table was never checked on the DNA. CDR1 is SGHTA, CDR2 FQGNSA, per germline. The CDR3 is 13 residues long, ends included. CDR3 amino acids: CASSFQRIRGSFY.

With respect to this clonotype: This likely comes from a read error, as the CDR3 has no conserved phenylalanine or tryptophan at its end. The DNA is left out, because the CDR3 cannot be placed on it with certainty; the CDR3 is given as TCRdb lists it. The V call is TRBV7-2, the J call TRBJ1-6. The CDR3 has 13 residues if both end residues are counted. CDR1 and CDR2 (germline): SGHTA, FQGNSA. CDR3 region: CASSFQRSAGRDL.

This clonotype was counted once. The CDR3 ends on some other residue instead of the conserved phenylalanine or tryptophan, so this is likely a read error. It is unclear where the CDR3 begins or ends on the DNA, so no DNA is shown, and the CDR3 is as TCRdb lists it. J is TRBJ2-3 and V is TRBV9; the table's D gene call, TRBD1, was not cross checked with the DNA. The CDR3 numbers 13 amino acids, ends counted. The germline CDR1 and CDR2 sequences are SGDLS and YYNGEE. This CDR3 is CASSDGATGIQSL.

This clonotype was recorded only once. The chain uses TRBV7-3 and TRBJ1-2; D is possibly TRBD1 (5 bases). V lost 4 bases to trimming and J lost 14 bases, with 26 bases between them. CDR1 SGHTA and CDR2 FQGTGA come from the germline V gene. The CDR3 length is 15 residues. Written as DNA, the CDR3 is TGTGCCAGCAGCTCTACAAGGGGCGCCGGCTATCGCCTTACCTTC. Encoded protein: CASSSTRGAGYRLTF.

The V call is TRBV11-1, the J call TRBJ1-5, with D unresolved. Germline V CDR1 and CDR2: SGHAT, FQDESV (reference sequence). Trimming took 11 bases from V and 7 from J, leaving 21 bases between them. The CDR3 spans 14 residues. CDR3 sequence: CAYEVAAYRQPQHF. Here the CDR3 DNA reads TGTGCCTACGAGGTAGCGGCGTACCGGCAGCCCCAGCATTTT.

This clonotype turned up a few times. In this CDR3 the conserved last residue, phenylalanine or tryptophan, is missing, so a read error is likely. The DNA is omitted, as the CDR3 cannot be located on it reliably, and the CDR3 follows TCRdb's listing. The chain joins TRBV9 to TRBJ2-3; TRBD2, the D gene given by the table, was not confirmed from the DNA. Germline values: CDR1 SGDLS, CDR2 YYNGEE. The CDR3 has 13 residues if both end residues are counted. Here the CDR3 reads CASSGGGTSSDTL.

The rearrangement joins TRBV7-8 to TRBJ2-5, with D tentatively TRBD2 (7 bases). Trimming took off 1 base at V and 5 bases at J, with 14 bases between the two ends. Germline-derived CDR1 and CDR2 are SGHVS and FQNEAQ. CDR3 size: 15 residues. Written as DNA, the CDR3 is TGTGCCAGCAGCTTAGAGAGGGGGGGGAGGGAGACCCAGTACTTC. As protein: CASSLERGGRETQYF.

The J gene is TRBJ1-3, the V gene TRBV24-1; D is ambiguous. Trimming took off 8 bases at V and 0 bases at J, with 13 bases between the two ends. The germline V gene has CDR1 KGHDR and CDR2 SFDVKD. The CDR3 sequence is 15 residues long. The CDR3 nucleotides are TGTGCCACCAAAGTCACAGAGCACTCTGGAAACACCATATATTTT. This translates into CATKVTEHSGNTIYF.

This chain links TRBV7-8 with TRBJ2-6, with a tentative D call TRBD2 (6 bases). This CDR3 contains 16 residues. The germline V gene encodes CDR1 SGHVS and CDR2 FQNEAQ. Trimming took off 0 bases at V and 15 bases at J, with 21 bases between the two ends. The CDR3 sequence is CASSLAGGSDAQDLTF. The CDR3 nucleotides read TGTGCCAGCAGCTTAGCGGGAGGCTCCGATGCCCAGGACCTGACTTTC.

This clonotype was found once. The chain links TRBV24-1 to TRBJ1-1; D not certain. CDR1 and CDR2 (germline): KGHDR, SFDVKD. The CDR3 spans 12 residues. V was shortened by 8 bases and J by 1 base, with 7 bases between the two germline ends. This CDR3 is CATKGANTEAFF. The CDR3 DNA is TGTGCCACCAAGGGCGCGAACACTGAAGCTTTCTTT.